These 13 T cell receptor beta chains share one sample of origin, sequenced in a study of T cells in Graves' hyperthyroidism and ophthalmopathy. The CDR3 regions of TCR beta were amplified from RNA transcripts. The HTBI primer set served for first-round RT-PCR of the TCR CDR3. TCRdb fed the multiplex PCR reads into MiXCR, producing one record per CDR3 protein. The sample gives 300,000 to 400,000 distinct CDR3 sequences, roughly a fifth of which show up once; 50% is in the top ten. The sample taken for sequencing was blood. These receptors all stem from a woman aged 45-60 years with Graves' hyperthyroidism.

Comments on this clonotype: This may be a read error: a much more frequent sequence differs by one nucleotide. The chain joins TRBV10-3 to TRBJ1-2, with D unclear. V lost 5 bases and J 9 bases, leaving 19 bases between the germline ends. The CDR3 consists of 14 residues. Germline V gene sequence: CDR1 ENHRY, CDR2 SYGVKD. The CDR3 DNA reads TGTGCCATCAGTCCCCGGGCGGTACCTCCGAGCTACACCTTC. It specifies CAISPRAVPPSYTF.

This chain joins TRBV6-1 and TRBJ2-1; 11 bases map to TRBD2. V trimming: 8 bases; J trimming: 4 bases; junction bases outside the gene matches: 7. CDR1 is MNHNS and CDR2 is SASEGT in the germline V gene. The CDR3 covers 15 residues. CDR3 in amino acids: CASRTSGRIYNEQFF. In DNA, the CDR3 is TGTGCCAGCCGAACTAGCGGGAGAATTTACAATGAGCAGTTCTTC.

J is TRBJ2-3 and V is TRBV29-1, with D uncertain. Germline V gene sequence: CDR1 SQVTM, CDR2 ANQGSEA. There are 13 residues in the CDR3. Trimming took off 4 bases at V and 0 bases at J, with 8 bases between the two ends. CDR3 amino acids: CSVAPYSTDTQYF. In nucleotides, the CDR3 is TGCAGCGTTGCCCCGTATAGCACAGATACGCAGTATTTT.

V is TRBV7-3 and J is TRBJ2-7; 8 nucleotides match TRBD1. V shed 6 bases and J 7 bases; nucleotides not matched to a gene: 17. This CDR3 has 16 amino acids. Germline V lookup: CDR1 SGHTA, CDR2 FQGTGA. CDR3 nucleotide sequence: TGTGCCAGCAGTGCTCGCTTGGCAGGGGGCATAGGAGAGCAGTACTTC. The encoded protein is CASSARLAGGIGEQYF.

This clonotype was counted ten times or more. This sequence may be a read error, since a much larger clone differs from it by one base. The CDR3 DNA follows: TGTGCCAGCAGCCACACAGATACGCAGTATTTT. It translates to CASSHTDTQYF. This rearrangement joins TRBV14 to TRBJ2-3, with no clear D. Trimming stripped 3 bases from V and 2 bases from J, with 0 bases between. The CDR3 covers 11 residues. Germline lookup yields CDR1 SGHDN and CDR2 FVKESK.

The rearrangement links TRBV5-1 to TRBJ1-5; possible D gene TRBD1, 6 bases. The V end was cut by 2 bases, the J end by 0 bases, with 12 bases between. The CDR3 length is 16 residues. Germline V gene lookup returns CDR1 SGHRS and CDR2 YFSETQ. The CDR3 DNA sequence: TGCGCCAGCAGCTTAACAGGGTCCTATAGCAATCAGCCCCAGCATTTT. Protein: CASSLTGSYSNQPQHF.

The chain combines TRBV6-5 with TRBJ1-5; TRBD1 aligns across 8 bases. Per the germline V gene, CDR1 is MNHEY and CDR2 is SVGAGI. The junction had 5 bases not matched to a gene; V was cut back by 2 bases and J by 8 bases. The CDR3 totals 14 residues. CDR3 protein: CASSYTGGVEPQHF. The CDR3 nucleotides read TGTGCCAGCAGTTACACAGGGGGGGTTGAGCCCCAGCATTTT.

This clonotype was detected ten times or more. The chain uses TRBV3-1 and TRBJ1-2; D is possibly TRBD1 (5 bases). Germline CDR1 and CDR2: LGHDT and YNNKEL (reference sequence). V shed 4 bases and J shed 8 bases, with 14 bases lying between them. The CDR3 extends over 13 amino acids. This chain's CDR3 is CASSPIGQGGYTF. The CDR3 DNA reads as TGTGCCAGCAGCCCGATCGGGCAGGGCGGCTACACCTTC.

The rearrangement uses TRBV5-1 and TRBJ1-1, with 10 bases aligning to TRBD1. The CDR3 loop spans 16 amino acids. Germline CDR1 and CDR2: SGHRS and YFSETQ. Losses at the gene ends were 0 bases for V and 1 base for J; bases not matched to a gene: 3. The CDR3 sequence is CASSLGDRGWNTEAFF. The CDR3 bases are TGCGCCAGCAGCTTGGGGGACAGGGGTTGGAACACTGAAGCTTTCTTT.

In DNA form, the CDR3 reads TGTGCCAGCAGCCAGACGAGCGGGCCCTCCTACGAGCAGTACTTC. Translating it yields CASSQTSGPSYEQYF. The rearrangement joins TRBV3-1 to TRBJ2-7; maybe TRBD2 (6 bases). The V and J ends lost 3 bases and 0 bases respectively, with 12 bases between them. In germline, CDR1 is LGHDT, CDR2 YNNKEL (reference sequence). The CDR3 sequence is 15 residues long.

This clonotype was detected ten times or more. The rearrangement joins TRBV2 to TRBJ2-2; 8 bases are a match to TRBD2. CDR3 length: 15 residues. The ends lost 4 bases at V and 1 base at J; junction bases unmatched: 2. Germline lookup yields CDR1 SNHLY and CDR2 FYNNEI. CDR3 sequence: CASSASGRNTGELFF. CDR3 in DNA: TGTGCCAGCAGTGCCAGCGGGAGGAACACCGGGGAGCTGTTTTTT.

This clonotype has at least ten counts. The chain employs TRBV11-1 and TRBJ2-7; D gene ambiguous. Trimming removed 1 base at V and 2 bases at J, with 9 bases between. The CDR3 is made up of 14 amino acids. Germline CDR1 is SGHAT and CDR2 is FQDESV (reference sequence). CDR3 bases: TGTGCCAGCAGCTTAGTTGGCTCCACCTACGAGCAGTACTTC. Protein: CASSLVGSTYEQYF. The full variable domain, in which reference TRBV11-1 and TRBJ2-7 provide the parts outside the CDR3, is EAEVAQSPRYKITEKSQAVAFWCDPISGHATLYWYRQILGQGPELLVQFQDESVVDDSQLPKDRFSAERLKGVDSTLKIQPAELGDSAMYLCASSLVGSTYEQYFGPGTRLTVT.

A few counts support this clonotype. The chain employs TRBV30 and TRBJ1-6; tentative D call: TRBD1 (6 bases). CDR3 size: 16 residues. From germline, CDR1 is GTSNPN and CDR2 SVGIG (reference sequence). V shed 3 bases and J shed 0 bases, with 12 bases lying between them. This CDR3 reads CAWSPMDSSYNSPLHF. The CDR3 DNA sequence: TGTGCCTGGAGCCCAATGGACAGCTCCTATAATTCACCCCTCCACTTT. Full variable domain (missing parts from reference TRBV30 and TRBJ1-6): SQTIHQWPATLVQPVGSPLSLECTVEGTSNPNLYWYRQAAGRGLQLLFYSVGIGQISSEVPQNLSASRPQDRQFILSSKKLLLSDSGFYLCAWSPMDSSYNSPLHFGNGTRLTVT.